The 21 T cell receptor beta chains reported below all come from one sample, sequenced in a study of blood T cell repertoires in COVID-19. Produced via immunoSEQ multiplex PCR; TCRdb's table is partial and in-frame only. This sample has about 40,000 clones; around nine tenths occur once, and the top ten carry roughly 9.8%. The sequencing input was peripheral blood. These receptors were taken from a human donor in a cohort sampled during active COVID-19.

This clone appeared a single time. The rearrangement links TRBV14 to TRBJ2-5, with 9 bases that match TRBD2. The V and J ends lost 1 base and 2 bases, in that order; junction bases with no gene match: 5. The CDR3 runs to 16 residues. Germline V gene sequence: CDR1 SGHDN, CDR2 FVKESK. In DNA form, the CDR3 reads TGTGCCAGCAGCCAAGGTGTTAGCGGGGGACAAGAGACCCAGTACTTC. Translation gives CASSQGVSGGQETQYF.

CDR3: CAISESTGLRLRNYGYTF. In nucleotides, the CDR3 is TGTGCCATCAGTGAGTCAACGGGACTAAGGCTTCGAAACTATGGCTACACCTTC. The rearrangement joins TRBV10-3 to TRBJ1-2, with D perhaps TRBD1 (5 bases). The germline V gene encodes CDR1 ENHRY and CDR2 SYGVKD. Trimming left V 0 bases short and J 2 bases short, with 19 bases between. This CDR3 has 18 residues.

This clone showed up just once. V gene TRBV13 combines with J gene TRBJ1-1; D might be TRBD1 (5 bases). Trimming pared 4 bases from V and 0 bases from J, leaving 15 bases between. Germline V CDR1 and CDR2: PRHDT, FYEKMQ (reference sequence). CDR3 length: 16 residues. The CDR3 DNA reads TGTGCCAGCAGCTCCGACCGACAGACAATGAACACTGAAGCTTTCTTT. It encodes CASSSDRQTMNTEAFF.

The chain employs TRBV6-5 and TRBJ1-6; TRBD1 might be the D (5 bases). The CDR3 totals 15 residues. Germline V gene lookup returns CDR1 MNHEY and CDR2 SVGAGI. V was cut by 11 bases and J by 0 bases, with 14 bases left in between. CDR3 in amino acids: CAGGVESSYNSPLHF. CDR3 DNA: TGTGCCGGAGGGGTCGAGAGCTCCTATAATTCACCCCTCCACTTT.

The chain recombines TRBV28 with TRBJ2-2; D ambiguous. The V gene lost 6 bases and the J gene lost 6 bases, with 8 bases spanning the gap. The CDR3 spans 12 residues. Germline V gives CDR1 MDHEN, CDR2 SYDVKM. The DNA of the CDR3 is TGTGCCAGCAGCCTTACACCCGGGGAGCTGTTTTTT. It codes for CASSLTPGELFF.

This clone was observed once. The rearrangement links TRBV5-1 to TRBJ1-4; D may be TRBD1 (6 bases). The germline V and J ends were trimmed by 4 bases and 8 bases, with 15 bases remaining between them. Looked up from germline, CDR1 is SGHRS and CDR2 is YFSETQ. The CDR3 extends over 14 amino acids. CDR3 DNA: TGCGCCAGCAGCGAGCAGGGGAGGGAGGAAAAACTGTTTTTT. Amino acid sequence: CASSEQGREEKLFF. The full variable domain, rest sourced from reference TRBV5-1 and TRBJ1-4, is KAGVTQTPRYLIKTRGQQVTLSCSPISGHRSVSWYQQTPGQGLQFLFEYFSETQRNKGNFPGRFSGRQFSNSRSEMNVSTLELGDSALYLCASSEQGREEKLFFGSGTQLSVL.

V is TRBV6-5 and J is TRBJ2-1; 13 nucleotides line up with TRBD2. With 4 bases clipped from V and 2 bases from J, the junction kept 2 bases outside the gene matches. This CDR3 is 16 amino acids long. The V gene's germline CDR1 is MNHEY and CDR2 SVGAGI. CDR3 bases: TGTGCCAGCAGTTCCGGGACTAGCGGGGCCTACAATGAGCAGTTCTTC. Protein: CASSSGTSGAYNEQFF.

This chain links TRBV28 with TRBJ1-5; possibly TRBD1 for D (5 bases). The CDR3 has 15 amino acids. V lost 2 bases and J 3 bases, leaving 11 bases between the germline ends. The germline V gene encodes CDR1 MDHEN and CDR2 SYDVKM. CDR3: CASSLRGSPNQPQHF. DNA of the CDR3: TGTGCCAGCAGTTTACGGGGGTCCCCCAATCAGCCCCAGCATTTT. Full variable domain (rest looked up from reference TRBV28 and TRBJ1-5): DVKVTQSSRYLVKRTGEKVFLECVQDMDHENMFWYRQDPGLGLRLIYFSYDVKMKEKGDIPEGYSVSREKKERFSLILESASTNQTSMYLCASSLRGSPNQPQHFGDGTRLSIL.

The chain carries TRBV7-9 and TRBJ1-3; D unclear. CDR1 and CDR2 (germline): SEHNR, FQNEAQ (reference sequence). The CDR3 has 15 amino acids. Trimming removed 6 bases from V and 0 bases from J, with 12 bases in between. CDR3 amino acids: CASSHQRSSGNTIYF. CDR3 coding DNA: TGTGCCAGCAGTCATCAGCGGAGCTCTGGAAACACCATATATTTT.

The chain employs TRBV19 and TRBJ2-7, with D possibly being TRBD2 (5 bases). From germline, CDR1 is LNHDA and CDR2 SQIVND (reference sequence). The ends were cut back, 2 bases at V and 10 bases at J, with 15 bases in the middle. CDR3 length: 13 amino acids. The CDR3 loop reads CASSIRSGVPQYF. In DNA, the CDR3 is TGTGCCAGTAGTATACGCTCCGGGGTACCACAGTACTTC.

J is TRBJ2-1 and V is TRBV21-1; the table calls TRBD2, which could not be checked here. TRBV21-1 is tagged as a pseudogene. CDR3 length equals 23 residues. The CDR3 region has the DNA TGTGCCAGCAGCAAAGCGCGATTTCCAGGCTTAGGGACTAGCGGGCGGGTAGGCAATGAGCAGTTCTTC. This codes for CASSKARFPGLGTSGRVGNEQFF.

This chain links TRBV5-6 with TRBJ2-5; no definite D call. Trimming pared 0 bases from V and 5 bases from J, leaving 8 bases between. The length of the CDR3 is 13 residues. Germline assignment: CDR1 SGHDT and CDR2 YYEEEE. The CDR3 loop is CASSLGLSETQYF. The CDR3 DNA is TGTGCCAGCAGCTTGGGGCTGTCGGAGACCCAGTACTTC. Complete variable domain (other parts from reference TRBV5-6 and TRBJ2-5): DAGVTQSPTHLIKTRGQQVTLRCSPKSGHDTVSWYQQALGQGPQFIFQYYEEEERQRGNFPDRFSGHQFPNYSSELNVNALLLGDSALYLCASSLGLSETQYFGPGTRLLVL.

The chain joins TRBV6-6 to TRBJ2-7; 8 bases are shared with TRBD1. With 8 bases clipped from V and 6 bases from J, the junction kept 12 bases outside the gene matches. The germline V gene has CDR1 MNHNY and CDR2 SVGAGI (reference sequence). The CDR3 covers 14 residues. Here the CDR3 reads CASDLRGQVSEQYF. The CDR3 DNA sequence: TGTGCCAGCGACCTCAGGGGGCAGGTGAGCGAGCAGTACTTC.

The rearrangement uses TRBV6-2 or TRBV6-3 and TRBJ1-2, with D tentatively TRBD1 (5 bases). V was clipped by 3 bases and J by 2 bases, with 10 bases between them. The CDR3 has 14 residues. The germline CDR1 and CDR2 sequences are MNHEY and SVGEGT. CDR3 sequence (DNA): TGTGCCAGCAGTTATCCTGGGGGGAACTATGGCTACACCTTC. It is translated as CASSYPGGNYGYTF.

The chain links TRBV5-6 to TRBJ2-5; D uncertain. CDR1 is SGHDT and CDR2 is YYEEEE in the germline V gene. V dropped 0 bases and J dropped 1 base, with 7 bases sitting between them. The CDR3 is 14 amino acids. CDR3 sequence: CASSLGAVQETQYF. CDR3 nucleotide sequence: TGTGCCAGCAGCTTGGGTGCAGTCCAAGAGACCCAGTACTTC. Variable domain in full (rest from reference TRBV5-6 and TRBJ2-5): DAGVTQSPTHLIKTRGQQVTLRCSPKSGHDTVSWYQQALGQGPQFIFQYYEEEERQRGNFPDRFSGHQFPNYSSELNVNALLLGDSALYLCASSLGAVQETQYFGPGTRLLVL.

The chain joins TRBV28 to TRBJ1-2; a weak D match, TRBD1 (5 bases). Germline V gives CDR1 MDHEN, CDR2 SYDVKM. The CDR3 totals 14 residues. Deletions cut 8 bases from V and 2 bases from J, with 15 bases between. CDR3: CASASWGGNYGYTF. CDR3 nucleotides: TGTGCCAGCGCCTCATGGGGCGGAAACTATGGCTACACCTTC.

In DNA form, the CDR3 reads TGTGCCAGCAGCCACGGTAGTCTAGGCAATTCACCCCTCCACTTT. Amino acid sequence: CASSHGSLGNSPLHF. The chain couples TRBV3-1 (or the pseudogene TRBV3-2) to TRBJ1-6, with no clear D. V lost 3 bases and J lost 7, with 13 bases in between. Germline assignment: CDR1 LGHDT and CDR2 YNNKEL (reference sequence). CDR3 length: 15 amino acids.

This chain links TRBV5-4 with TRBJ2-7; TRBD2 might be the D (6 bases). The CDR3 spans 14 residues. V gave up 4 bases and J gave up 7 bases, with 18 bases separating them. Germline CDR1 and CDR2: SGHNT and YYREEE (reference sequence). The CDR3 coding sequence is TGTGCCAGCAGCCCCTCGGCGGGACCAAGGGAGCAGTACTTC. As protein: CASSPSAGPREQYF.

The V and J genes are TRBV18 and TRBJ2-7, with D perhaps TRBD1 (6 bases). Germline-derived CDR1 and CDR2 are KGHSH and LQKENI. The CDR3 runs 19 residues. V shed 0 bases and J shed 0 bases, with 21 bases lying between them. The CDR3 nucleotides read TGTGCCAGCTCACCACCCCCGTTCAGGGGACAATCGAACTCCTACGAGCAGTACTTC. This encodes CASSPPPFRGQSNSYEQYF.

This clone was counted a single time. The genes are TRBV6-1 and TRBJ2-7; 13 bases line up with TRBD2. This CDR3 spans 17 amino acids. Unmatched junction bases numbered 13, after V lost 4 bases and J lost 7 bases. Germline lookup yields CDR1 MNHNS and CDR2 SASEGT. The CDR3 protein is CASSGTSGRLGPGEQYF. In nucleotides, the CDR3 is TGTGCCAGCAGTGGGACTAGCGGGAGACTCGGGCCCGGAGAGCAGTACTTC.

The table lists this clone with a few counts. J is TRBJ2-2 and V is TRBV2, with 10 bases matching TRBD1. CDR3 length: 15 residues. Germline V CDR1 and CDR2: SNHLY, FYNNEI. V was clipped by 6 bases and J by 5 bases; unmatched bases: 6. The CDR3 loop is CASRRQGARTGELFF. The CDR3 DNA follows: TGTGCCAGCAGGAGACAGGGGGCTCGTACCGGGGAGCTGTTTTTT.